The 25 T cell receptor beta chains below come from one sample, sequenced in a study of T cell responses to AZD1222 COVID-19 vaccine. Profiling relied on immunoSEQ multiplex PCR, and the TCRdb table lists in-frame clones only, not all of them. The table includes approximately 83,000 clones, over 80% detected once. The sequenced sample was peripheral blood, obtained on day 0 of MenACWY control vaccination. All receptors come from an adult in good health.

J is TRBJ2-3 and V is TRBV5-3, with TRBD2 matching 16 bases. TRBV5-3 carries the ORF label, with uncertain function. This CDR3 spans 18 amino acids. Germline trimming cut 3 bases from V and 3 bases from J; bases unmatched to any gene: 7. In DNA, the CDR3 is TGTGCCAGAAGCTGGGGGACTAGCGGGAGGGCCGTAACAGATACGCAGTATTTT. Translation gives CARSWGTSGRAVTDTQYF.

The chain uses TRBV6-4 and TRBJ1-1; weak D call: TRBD1 (5 bases). CDR1 MRHNA and CDR2 SNTAGT come from the germline V gene. The CDR3 runs to 13 residues. Trimming removed 4 bases at V and 5 bases at J, with 11 bases between. The DNA of the CDR3 is TGTGCCAGCAGTGTAGGGACGAGGACTGAAGCTTTCTTT. Protein: CASSVGTRTEAFF.

This chain joins TRBV18 and TRBJ2-2, with 7 bases matching TRBD1. The CDR3 covers 15 residues. J was trimmed by 4 bases and V by 4 bases; bases with no gene match: 6. CDR1 and CDR2 (germline): KGHSH, LQKENI. CDR3 sequence reads: CASSLGTDLTGELFF. The DNA for the CDR3 is TGTGCCAGCTCACTCGGGACAGACCTCACCGGGGAGCTGTTTTTT.

This rearrangement joins TRBV9 to TRBJ2-2, with D possibly being TRBD1 (6 bases). The V gene lost 2 bases and the J gene lost 2 bases, with 10 bases spanning the gap. Germline V gene lookup returns CDR1 SGDLS and CDR2 YYNGEE. The CDR3 runs 15 residues. The CDR3 DNA reads TGTGCCAGCAGCGTCTCAGGGGTAAACACCGGGGAGCTGTTTTTT. It yields the protein CASSVSGVNTGELFF.

The V gene is TRBV2, the J gene TRBJ2-5; 8 positions agree with TRBD2. The CDR3 loop spans 15 amino acids. Germline assignment: CDR1 SNHLY and CDR2 FYNNEI. V lost 1 base, J lost 4 bases, and 5 bases stayed unmatched. CDR3 loop: CASSEERERGETQYF. The CDR3 bases are TGTGCCAGCAGTGAAGAGCGGGAGAGGGGAGAGACCCAGTACTTC.

The V and J genes are TRBV28 and TRBJ2-1, with no clear D. Trimming took 3 bases from V and 9 from J, leaving 6 bases between them. Germline V gene data show CDR1 as MDHEN and CDR2 as SYDVKM. The CDR3 length is 11 residues. The CDR3 spells CASSFRLEQFF. DNA for the CDR3: TGTGCCAGCAGTTTCCGGCTTGAGCAGTTCTTC.

The genes are TRBV24-1 and TRBJ2-2; TRBD1 matches 9 bases. The junction had 10 bases not matched to a gene; V was cut back by 10 bases and J by 5 bases. The CDR3 is made up of 15 amino acids. Germline V gene sequence: CDR1 KGHDR, CDR2 SFDVKD. The CDR3 reads CATSLGQGYTGELFF. For the CDR3, the DNA is TGTGCCACTTCACTCGGACAGGGGTATACCGGGGAGCTGTTTTTT.

V and J are TRBV5-8 and TRBJ1-6, with TRBD1 identical over 9 bases. The germline V gene encodes CDR1 SGHTS and CDR2 YDEGEE. The CDR3 extends over 17 amino acids. With 0 bases clipped from V and 10 bases from J, the junction kept 11 bases outside the gene matches. The CDR3 region is CASSLEGTGSTVSPLHF. The CDR3 region has the DNA TGTGCCAGCAGCTTGGAGGGGACAGGGAGTACCGTATCACCCCTCCACTTT.

This clone was seen more than once but under ten times. The chain carries TRBV6-5 and TRBJ1-1; D ambiguous. V was clipped by 4 bases and J by 7 bases, with 10 bases between them. Per the germline V gene, CDR1 is MNHEY and CDR2 is SVGAGI. The CDR3 is made up of 12 amino acids. Here the CDR3 DNA reads TGTGCCAGCAGTTTTGGACCTGATGAAGCTTTCTTT. Translation: CASSFGPDEAFF.

The chain is built from TRBV19 and TRBJ2-5; maybe TRBD1 (5 bases). CDR3 length: 13 amino acids. V gave up 5 bases and J gave up 3 bases, with 10 bases separating them. Germline V gene data show CDR1 as LNHDA and CDR2 as SQIVND (reference sequence). The CDR3 sequence: CASSRGREETQYF. CDR3 sequence (DNA): TGTGCCAGTAGTCGCGGCAGGGAAGAGACCCAGTACTTC.

V gene TRBV5-1 combines with J gene TRBJ2-2; D possibly corresponds to TRBD2 (5 bases). Trimming removed 4 bases from V and 7 bases from J, with 14 bases in between. From germline, CDR1 is SGHRS and CDR2 YFSETQ. The CDR3 length is 14 residues. The chain's CDR3 is CASSEDSYGGELFF. The CDR3 DNA sequence: TGCGCCAGCAGCGAGGACTCCTACGGCGGGGAGCTGTTTTTT.

This chain uses TRBV5-1 with TRBJ1-5; D not resolved. Germline values: CDR1 SGHRS, CDR2 YFSETQ. Deletions cut 4 bases from V and 3 bases from J, with 8 bases between. The CDR3 has 13 amino acids. In DNA, the CDR3 is TGCGCCAGCAGCAAGGAGTACAATCAGCCCCAGCATTTT. It codes for CASSKEYNQPQHF.

The rearrangement uses TRBV24-1 and TRBJ2-4, with D tentatively TRBD1 (6 bases). Germline-derived CDR1 and CDR2 are KGHDR and SFDVKD. The CDR3 spans 15 residues. V lost 1 base to trimming and J lost 9 bases, with 15 bases between them. The CDR3 region has the DNA TGTGCCACCAGTGATTTAACAGGGCAGGCTAGCATTCAGTACTTC. Translation gives CATSDLTGQASIQYF.

The J gene is TRBJ2-6, the V gene TRBV30, with no clear D. Germline CDR1 reads GTSNPN; CDR2 reads SVGIG (reference sequence). The CDR3 sequence is 15 residues long. Trimming shortened V by 2 bases and J by 0 bases, and 8 bases separated the two germline ends. The CDR3 coding sequence is TGTGCCTGGAGTCCATTGGCCTCTGGGGCCAACGTCCTGACTTTC. Translating gives CAWSPLASGANVLTF. Using reference TRBV30 and TRBJ2-6 for the parts outside the CDR3, the full variable domain is SQTIHQWPATLVQPVGSPLSLECTVEGTSNPNLYWYRQAAGRGLQLLFYSVGIGQISSEVPQNLSASRPQDRQFILSSKKLLLSDSGFYLCAWSPLASGANVLTFGAGSRLTVL.

This chain uses TRBV5-1 with TRBJ2-3; weak D call: TRBD2 (5 bases). This CDR3 region has 17 residues. Germline values: CDR1 SGHRS, CDR2 YFSETQ. Trimming stripped 0 bases from V and 4 bases from J, with 18 bases between. CDR3 sequence reads: CASSLGAADLGSDTQYF. The CDR3 DNA sequence: TGCGCCAGCAGCTTGGGAGCGGCCGACCTCGGTTCAGATACGCAGTATTTT.

This chain links TRBV7-9 with TRBJ2-3; D uncertain. The CDR3 is 13 amino acids. Deletions cut 7 bases from V and 6 bases from J, with 14 bases between. Germline CDR1 is SEHNR and CDR2 is FQNEAQ (reference sequence). CDR3: CASTRTSSDTQYF. The CDR3 region has the DNA TGTGCCAGCACCCGTACCTCCTCGGATACGCAGTATTTT. The entire variable domain, with the rest obtained from reference TRBV7-9 and TRBJ2-3, is as follows: DTGVSQNPRHKITKRGQNVTFRCDPISEHNRLYWYRQTLGQGPEFLTYFQNEAQLEKSRLLSDRFSAERPKGSFSTLEIQRTEQGDSAMYLCASTRTSSDTQYFGPGTRLTVL.

This clone was seen a handful of times. The chain carries TRBV27 and TRBJ2-2; TRBD2 matches 8 bases. The length of the CDR3 is 15 residues. V shed 4 bases, J shed 6 bases, and the junction held 7 bases outside the gene matches. Germline lookup yields CDR1 MNHEY and CDR2 SMNVEV (reference sequence). In DNA form, the CDR3 reads TGTGCCAGCAGTTACGGGAGGGCCAGAGCCGGGGAGCTGTTTTTT. It codes for CASSYGRARAGELFF.

The chain has TRBV5-1 and TRBJ1-1; no reliable D call. The germline V gene has CDR1 SGHRS and CDR2 YFSETQ. Trimming pared 0 bases from V and 7 bases from J, leaving 13 bases between. There are 14 residues in the CDR3. CDR3 protein: CASSLVPPRREAFF. The CDR3 DNA reads as TGCGCCAGCAGCTTGGTTCCCCCTCGGCGTGAAGCTTTCTTT.

V gene TRBV7-2 combines with J gene TRBJ2-7; D gene uncertain. V was clipped by 1 base and J by 3 bases, with 13 bases between them. In germline, CDR1 is SGHTA, CDR2 FQGNSA. The CDR3 has 15 amino acids. The CDR3 DNA sequence: TGTGCCAGCAGCTTAGGGTCCGGAGATAGCTACGAGCAGTACTTC. This encodes CASSLGSGDSYEQYF.

The chain is built from TRBV29-1 and TRBJ2-7, with 8 bases that match TRBD1. The CDR3 consists of 14 residues. Germline V gene lookup returns CDR1 SQVTM and CDR2 ANQGSEA. Trimming at V came to 4 bases and at J to 6 bases, leaving 11 bases not matched to a gene. DNA for the CDR3: TGCAGCGTTGTCGGGACAGGCCCCGGTAGCGAGCAGTACTTC. The encoded protein is CSVVGTGPGSEQYF.

This sequence joins TRBV9 and TRBJ1-1, with D perhaps matching TRBD1 (5 bases). Germline V gives CDR1 SGDLS, CDR2 YYNGEE. This CDR3 is 15 amino acids long. The ends were cut back, 2 bases at V and 0 bases at J, with 11 bases in the middle. The CDR3 loop reads CASSVRGSMNTEAFF. CDR3 DNA sequence: TGTGCCAGCAGCGTTAGGGGAAGCATGAACACTGAAGCTTTCTTT.

The V call is TRBV30, the J call TRBJ1-4; no clear D gene. V lost 4 bases, J lost 10 bases, and 22 bases lay in between. The CDR3 consists of 15 residues. Germline V gene data show CDR1 as GTSNPN and CDR2 as SVGIG (reference sequence). CDR3 protein: CAWNPSRVLGGKLFF. The CDR3 DNA is TGTGCCTGGAACCCCTCACGGGTCCTGGGAGGAAAACTGTTTTTT.

This chain uses TRBV10-1 with TRBJ2-1; D is unclear. Germline-derived CDR1 and CDR2 are WNHNN and SYGVQD (reference sequence). Trimming took 2 bases from V and 2 from J, leaving 13 bases between them. This CDR3 region has 16 residues. CDR3: CASSETFRTTYNEQFF. The CDR3 DNA sequence: TGCGCCAGCAGTGAGACCTTCCGTACCACCTACAATGAGCAGTTCTTC.

This sequence joins TRBV27 and TRBJ1-2, with 7 bases lining up with TRBD1. The CDR3 is made up of 12 amino acids. V gave up 10 bases and J gave up 2 bases; unmatched junction bases: 4. Per the germline V gene, CDR1 is MNHEY and CDR2 is SMNVEV (reference sequence). CDR3: CATRDRNYGYTF. CDR3 bases: TGTGCCACCCGGGACAGAAACTATGGCTACACCTTC.

This chain joins TRBV30 and TRBJ1-3; D uncertain. Germline loops: CDR1 GTSNPN, CDR2 SVGIG (reference sequence). The CDR3 totals 15 residues. Trimming stripped 1 base from V and 0 bases from J, with 10 bases between. The CDR3 sequence: CAWSDPIFSGNTIYF. The CDR3, as DNA: TGTGCCTGGAGTGATCCAATTTTCTCTGGAAACACCATATATTTT.